The rows below give T cell receptor beta chains drawn from one sample of a study of blood T cell repertoires in COVID-19. Only in-frame clones appear in the TCRdb table, and some are missing; sequencing was by immunoSEQ multiplex PCR. The sample records a few hundred thousand clones, about four fifths being singletons. Input material: peripheral blood. Every receptor here comes from a woman over 75 with acute or convalescent COVID-19. The CDR3 runs from the conserved cysteine through the conserved F or W. Fields, in order: D gene, V gene, clone size, J gene, CDR3 DNA, CDR3 protein. The D gene is left open where the match is weak. Clone size is given for some rows only: seen once, a few or many times, or a class if the clone is expanded.

-,TRBV18,-,TRBJ1-1,TGTGCCAGCTCTCCCCTAGGGAACACTGAAGCTTTCTTT,CASSPLGNTEAFF
-,TRBV5-4,-,TRBJ1-2,TGTGCCAGCAGCTTGGATTTGCAGGGCGGCTATGGCTACACCTTC,CASSLDLQGGYGYTF
TRBD1,TRBV5-4,-,TRBJ1-1,TGTGCCAGCAGCTTTGGGGACAGGGGCACTGAAGCTTTCTTT,CASSFGDRGTEAFF
TRBD2,TRBV3-1/TRBV3-2,medium-sized,TRBJ2-5,TGTGCCAGCATGGGGCGGGGGGGCGGCTCGGAGACCCAGTACTTC,CASMGRGGGSETQYF
-,TRBV19,-,TRBJ1-5,TGTGCCAGTAGTACCACCGCAGCAGGGCCCATGCAATTTCGCCATCAGCCCCAGCATTTT,CASSTTAAGPMQFRHQPQHF
-,TRBV5-1,few,TRBJ2-2,TGCGCCAGCAGCTGGATCTCAGGGGCTGCCGGGGAGCTGTTTTTT,CASSWISGAAGELFF
TRBD1,TRBV27,-,TRBJ1-2,TGTGCCAGCAGTGGGGGGACAGGGTCCGGCTACACCTTC,CASSGGTGSGYTF
-,TRBV3-1/TRBV3-2,-,TRBJ1-2,TGTGCCAGCAGCCACCGGACAGCCTATGGCTACACCTTC,CASSHRTAYGYTF
TRBD2,TRBV6-5,-,TRBJ2-1,TGTGCCAGCAGTTACCAACTAGCGGGAGAGCAGTTCTTC,CASSYQLAGEQFF
TRBD2,TRBV5-1,once,TRBJ2-2,TGCGCCAGCAGCTTTCCCGCGGGGGGACCTCAGGGCCCCGGGGAGCTGTTTTTT,CASSFPAGGPQGPGELFF
TRBD1,TRBV2,-,TRBJ1-4,TGTGCCAGCAATACCGGGACAGGGGACGAAAAACTGTTTTTT,CASNTGTGDEKLFF
-,TRBV9,few,TRBJ2-5,TGTGCCAGCAGCGTAGAGGGGACAAATAAAGAGACCCAGTACTTC,CASSVEGTNKETQYF
-,TRBV3-1/TRBV3-2,-,TRBJ2-2,TGTGCCAGCAGCCCTCGACTAGGCACCGGGGAGCTGTTTTTT,CASSPRLGTGELFF
-,TRBV7-2,-,TRBJ1-6,TGTGCCAGCAGCTTAGACAGGTATTCACCCCTCCACTTT,CASSLDRYSPLHF
-,TRBV20-1,-,TRBJ1-1,TGCAGTGTGACCGGGACTGAAGCTTTCTTT,CSVTGTEAFF
TRBD2,TRBV7-3,-,TRBJ2-3,TGTGCCAGCAGCCAAGGACTAGCGGCAGATACGCAGTATTTT,CASSQGLAADTQYF
-,TRBV19,-,TRBJ1-1,TGTGCCAGTAAAATGAACCCCGTTGAGGTGGCTTTCTTT,CASKMNPVEVAFF
-,TRBV7-2,-,TRBJ2-5,TGTGCCAGCAGCTCCCTTCCTCGGGGGACCCAGTACTTC,CASSSLPRGTQYF
-,TRBV18,-,TRBJ2-2,TGTGCCAGCTCACCACGACAGGCGAACACCGGGGAGCTGTTTTTT,CASSPRQANTGELFF
TRBD1,TRBV2,few,TRBJ1-1,TGTGCCAGCAAGCAGGACAGGGTGAACACTGAAGCTTTCTTT,CASKQDRVNTEAFF
TRBD2,TRBV5-1,-,TRBJ2-1,TGCGCCAGCAGCTTGGAACTAGCGGCCGGCAATGAGCAGTTCTTC,CASSLELAAGNEQFF
-,TRBV11-2,-,TRBJ1-6,TGTGCCAGCAGTGTAAACCGGGTCGAGAATTCACCCCTCCACTTT,CASSVNRVENSPLHF
TRBD1,TRBV30,-,TRBJ1-5,TGTGCCTGGAGTGTAACGACAGGGAGGCAGCCCCAGCATTTT,CAWSVTTGRQPQHF
-,TRBV28,few,TRBJ1-5,TGTGCCAGTAGCCAGAGCAATCAGCCCCAGCATTTT,CASSQSNQPQHF
TRBD1,TRBV28,-,TRBJ2-6,TGTGCCAGCAGTCCCCCGACAGGGACTGGGGCCAACGTCCTGACTTTC,CASSPPTGTGANVLTF
TRBD2,TRBV10-3,once,TRBJ2-1,TGTGCCATCAAGGACGGGACTAGCAACAATGAGCAGTTCTTC,CAIKDGTSNNEQFF
-,TRBV5-8,-,TRBJ1-1,TGTGCCAGCCCCCCTGACTTAAGCGCTCCGGTGGCTGAAGCTTTCTTT,CASPPDLSAPVAEAFF
-,TRBV14,-,TRBJ2-2,TGTGCCAGCAGCCCCCGCCCGGGAGCGAACACCGGGGAGCTGTTTTTT,CASSPRPGANTGELFF
TRBD1,TRBV10-3,-,TRBJ2-7,TGTGCCATCAGTGAGTCCAGGGGGTCCTACGAGCAGTACTTC,CAISESRGSYEQYF
TRBD2,TRBV19,-,TRBJ2-1,TGTGCCAGTAGAGCTAGCGGGGGGTATGAGCAGTTCTTC,CASRASGGYEQFF
TRBD1,TRBV6-5,-,TRBJ1-1,TGTGCCAGCAGGGACAGGGGGGGAAACGCTGAAGCTTTCTTT,CASRDRGGNAEAFF
TRBD2,TRBV5-8,-,TRBJ2-7,TGTGCCAGCAGCCCCAGGGAGGGGTTAGCCTACGAGCAGTACTTC,CASSPREGLAYEQYF
TRBD1,TRBV18,-,TRBJ1-3,TGTGCCAGCTCACCTCTTGCAGGGGGATTCTCTGGAAACACCATATATTTT,CASSPLAGGFSGNTIYF
-,TRBV2,few,TRBJ1-1,TGTGCCAGCACTACCTTTATGAACACTGAAGCTTTCTTT,CASTTFMNTEAFF
-,TRBV3-1/TRBV3-2,once,TRBJ1-2,TGTGCCAGCAGCCAAATCGGAGGACCTAACTATGGCTACACCTTC,CASSQIGGPNYGYTF
TRBD2,TRBV19,-,TRBJ2-1,TGTGCCAGTAGCTCTGGGAGGGGTGACACTTCCTACAATGAGCAGTTCTTC,CASSSGRGDTSYNEQFF
TRBD2,TRBV6-2/TRBV6-3,-,TRBJ2-3,TGTGCCAGCAGTTGGGGACTAGCGGGAGTCACAGATACGCAGTATTTT,CASSWGLAGVTDTQYF
-,TRBV18,-,TRBJ1-2,TGTGCCAGCTCACAAGGAGGGCAATATGGCTACACCTTC,CASSQGGQYGYTF
-,TRBV24-1,-,TRBJ1-1,TGTGCCACCACTGATCCCAATAAGAGAAAAGCTTTCTTT,CATTDPNKRKAFF
-,TRBV19,-,TRBJ1-2,TGTGCCAGTAGTCCGACGGGGGACTATGGCTACACCTTC,CASSPTGDYGYTF
TRBD2,TRBV30,-,TRBJ2-3,TGTGCCTGGAGGCCCAGACTAGCGGGGGGGCTATATACGCAGTATTTT,CAWRPRLAGGLYTQYF
TRBD2,TRBV3-1/TRBV3-2,-,TRBJ2-1,TGTGCCAGCAGCGACTCCGGGACTAGCGCCTACAATGAGCAGTTCTTC,CASSDSGTSAYNEQFF
TRBD1,TRBV28,-,TRBJ2-2,TGTGCCAGCAGTCCGACCGGGGGACAGGGCAACACCGGGGAGCTGTTTTTT,CASSPTGGQGNTGELFF
-,TRBV10-3,-,TRBJ1-1,TGTGCCATCAGTGATGCGGGGGGAAGCACTGAAGCTTTCTTT,CAISDAGGSTEAFF
-,TRBV2,-,TRBJ1-1,TGTGCCAGCACTGTAACAGGGAACACTGAAGCTTTCTTT,CASTVTGNTEAFF
TRBD2,TRBV7-2,few,TRBJ2-1,TGTGCCAGCAGCTTAGTTGCCAGCGGGAGGGCCTGGAATGAGCAGTTCTTC,CASSLVASGRAWNEQFF
-,TRBV2,few,TRBJ2-1,TGTGCCAGCAGTGAGGCCGGGTGGGGGGATCTAGGCAATGAGCAGTTCTTC,CASSEAGWGDLGNEQFF
-,TRBV20-1,-,TRBJ1-2,TGCAGTGCTAGTGCCCCTGGGCCGGCGGGTTATGGCTACACCTTC,CSASAPGPAGYGYTF
TRBD2,TRBV5-1,-,TRBJ2-1,TGCGCCAGCAGCTTGCCCTCCTTAGCGGGCCGCTCCTACAATGAGCAGTTCTTC,CASSLPSLAGRSYNEQFF